The 30 T cell receptor beta chains below were found in one sample sequenced in a study of OX40 agonist ivuxolimab in advanced cancers. Clones were read by immunoSEQ multiplex PCR, and TCRdb kept only the in-frame ones, dropping some. The sample records fewer than 95,000 clones, 70% to 90% being singletons. Sequencing was performed on CD4+ or CD8+ T cells sorted from blood, taken in a trial of the OX40 agonist ivuxolimab. All receptors come from an adult with an advanced solid tumor such as melanoma, head and neck, liver or kidney cancer.

The rearrangement links TRBV19 to TRBJ2-2; tentatively, D is TRBD1 (8 bases). The CDR3 is made up of 15 amino acids. Trimming stripped 8 bases from V and 2 bases from J, with 15 bases between. Germline V gene sequence: CDR1 LNHDA, CDR2 SQIVND (reference sequence). Here the CDR3 reads CASLSGTGNTGELFF. The CDR3 DNA follows: TGTGCCAGTTTGAGCGGGACAGGCAACACCGGGGAGCTGTTTTTT.

The J gene is TRBJ2-1, the V gene TRBV9, with D perhaps matching TRBD1 (6 bases). CDR1 SGDLS and CDR2 YYNGEE come from the germline V gene. V was shortened by 6 bases and J by 2 bases, with 18 bases between the two germline ends. This CDR3 spans 16 amino acids. The CDR3 DNA reads TGTGCCAGCACCCCAGGTGGGGGACATGCCTACAATGAGCAGTTCTTC. Its protein product is CASTPGGGHAYNEQFF.

This chain joins TRBV6-6 and TRBJ1-1; tentatively, D is TRBD1 (6 bases). Trimming removed 2 bases from V and 11 bases from J, with 24 bases in between. Per the germline V gene, CDR1 is MNHNY and CDR2 is SVGAGI (reference sequence). The CDR3 sequence is 16 residues long. In DNA, the CDR3 is TGTGCCAGCAGTTACGGGGGGGGAGGGGGTAGGGTTTTTGCTTTCTTT. Its translation is CASSYGGGGGRVFAFF.

This clone was counted a single time. The chain links TRBV6-6 to TRBJ1-1; D unresolved. CDR3 length: 12 residues. Between the trimmed V and J ends, which lost 2 bases and 5 bases, there was a span of 6 bases. Germline CDR1 reads MNHNY; CDR2 reads SVGAGI (reference sequence). In nucleotides, the CDR3 is TGTGCCAGCAGTTACGTGGGAACTGAAGCTTTCTTT. Residues: CASSYVGTEAFF.

This chain joins TRBV7-9 and TRBJ2-2; tentatively, D is TRBD1 or TRBD2 (6 bases each). Germline V CDR1 and CDR2: SEHNR, FQNEAQ (reference sequence). Trimming pared 5 bases from V and 4 bases from J, leaving 14 bases between. This CDR3 comprises 15 residues. The CDR3 bases are TGTGCCAGCAGCCCCTCCGAGGGGGGCACCGGGGAGCTGTTTTTT. Its protein product is CASSPSEGGTGELFF.

The chain employs TRBV4-1 and TRBJ2-1, with a tentative D call TRBD2 (5 bases). With 3 bases removed from V and 11 bases from J, the gap between germline ends came to 14 bases. The CDR3 loop spans 13 amino acids. In germline, CDR1 is MGHRA, CDR2 YSYEKL. The CDR3 bases are TGCGCCAGCAGCCAGCTACTAGTGGAGAAGCAGTTCTTC. It yields the protein CASSQLLVEKQFF.

The chain carries TRBV11-2 and TRBJ2-1; TRBD2 matches at 9 bases. Germline assignment: CDR1 SGHAT and CDR2 FQNNGV. This CDR3 is built from 14 residues. Trimming removed 4 bases from V and 5 bases from J; junction bases left unmatched: 3. The CDR3 DNA sequence: TGTGCCAGCAGCTCCCTAGCGGGAAACAATGAGCAGTTCTTC. Its translation: CASSSLAGNNEQFF. The full variable domain, completed using reference TRBV11-2 and TRBJ2-1, is EAGVAQSPRYKIIEKRQSVAFWCNPISGHATLYWYQQILGQGPKLLIQFQNNGVVDDSQLPKDRFSAERLKGVDSTLKIQPAKLEDSAVYLCASSSLAGNNEQFFGPGTRLTVL.

The chain recombines TRBV27 with TRBJ2-2, with TRBD2 identical over 14 bases. The CDR3 contains 19 residues. CDR1 is MNHEY, CDR2 SMNVEV, per germline (reference sequence). The V segment lost 5 bases and the J segment 3 bases; nucleotides outside the gene matches: 11. The DNA of the CDR3 is TGTGCCAGCAGTGTGGGGGGGACTAGCGGGAGATGGGACACCGGGGAGCTGTTTTTT. Its protein is CASSVGGTSGRWDTGELFF.

The gene calls are TRBV19 and TRBJ2-2; D not certain. The V gene's germline CDR1 is LNHDA and CDR2 SQIVND (reference sequence). This CDR3 spans 14 amino acids. Trimming stripped 1 base from V and 1 base from J, with 4 bases between. The CDR3 protein is CASSIGRNTGELFF. The CDR3 nucleotides read TGTGCCAGTAGTATAGGAAGGAACACCGGGGAGCTGTTTTTT. Variable domain in full (rest from reference TRBV19 and TRBJ2-2): DGGITQSPKYLFRKEGQNVTLSCEQNLNHDAMYWYRQDPGQGLRLIYYSQIVNDFQKGDIAEGYSVSREKKESFPLTVTSAQKNPTAFYLCASSIGRNTGELFFGEGSRLTVL.

Here the CDR3 reads CASSLDRLALAYEQYF. The CDR3 DNA follows: TGTGCCAGCAGCTTAGACAGACTAGCACTGGCCTACGAGCAGTACTTC. The chain is built from TRBV7-2 and TRBJ2-7, with 7 bases identical to TRBD2. Per germline, CDR1 SGHTA and CDR2 FQGNSA. CDR3 length: 16 residues. J was trimmed by 2 bases and V by 1 base; bases with no gene match: 8.

CDR3 sequence: CASSKGGSPMGTQYF. CDR3 coding DNA: TGTGCCAGCAGCAAAGGTGGTAGCCCCATGGGGACCCAGTACTTC. J is TRBJ2-5 and V is TRBV21-1; TRBD2 is the table's D call and was not checked against the DNA. TRBV21-1 is annotated as a pseudogene. CDR3 length equals 15 residues.

This chain uses TRBV5-8 with TRBJ2-1; possibly TRBD2 for D (6 bases). Between the trimmed V and J ends, which lost 0 bases and 2 bases, there was a span of 18 bases. Germline loops: CDR1 SGHTS, CDR2 YDEGEE. The CDR3 is 18 amino acids. The CDR3 region is CASSLVRSGEWPYNEQFF. In DNA, the CDR3 is TGTGCCAGCAGCTTGGTAAGGTCGGGAGAGTGGCCCTACAATGAGCAGTTCTTC.

The rearrangement joins TRBV5-1 to TRBJ2-1, with D possibly called TRBD1 or TRBD2 (5 bases each). Trimming took off 0 bases at V and 6 bases at J, with 28 bases between the two ends. Germline values: CDR1 SGHRS, CDR2 YFSETQ. The CDR3 contains 20 residues. The CDR3: CASSLVVVGAEVAYANEQFF. As DNA, the CDR3 is TGCGCCAGCAGCTTGGTAGTCGTTGGGGCGGAGGTGGCGTATGCCAATGAGCAGTTCTTC.

The chain uses TRBV5-1 and TRBJ2-2; TRBD2 agrees at 10 bases. Germline CDR1 reads SGHRS; CDR2 reads YFSETQ. V dropped 4 bases and J dropped 4; count of bases not matched to a gene: 7. The CDR3 is made up of 16 amino acids. The CDR3, as DNA: TGCGCCAGCAGCCCGTTGGGGACTAGCGTCACCGGGGAGCTGTTTTTT. It codes for CASSPLGTSVTGELFF. The full variable domain, in which reference TRBV5-1 and TRBJ2-2 provide the parts outside the CDR3, is KAGVTQTPRYLIKTRGQQVTLSCSPISGHRSVSWYQQTPGQGLQFLFEYFSETQRNKGNFPGRFSGRQFSNSRSEMNVSTLELGDSALYLCASSPLGTSVTGELFFGEGSRLTVL.

The rearrangement uses TRBV14 and TRBJ1-1; no clear D gene. This CDR3 has 12 residues. Trimming removed 0 bases from V and 3 bases from J, with 2 bases in between. Germline assignment: CDR1 SGHDN and CDR2 FVKESK. This chain's CDR3 is CASSQDHTEAFF. DNA for the CDR3: TGTGCCAGCAGCCAAGACCACACTGAAGCTTTCTTT.

This clone was detected only a few times. The CDR3: CASSPTGSSTDTQYF. The CDR3 bases are TGTGCCAGCAGTCCCACGGGATCGAGCACAGATACGCAGTATTTT. This sequence joins TRBV6-5 and TRBJ2-3; tentative D call: TRBD2 (5 bases). Trimming removed 5 bases at V and 0 bases at J, with 12 bases between. Germline CDR1 MNHEY, CDR2 SVGAGI. There are 15 residues in the CDR3.

This chain uses TRBV4-1 with TRBJ2-3; TRBD1 agrees at 7 bases. The CDR3 contains 17 residues. From germline, CDR1 is MGHRA and CDR2 YSYEKL. The ends lost 0 bases at V and 3 bases at J; junction bases unmatched: 9. The CDR3 reads CASSQDKETGLTDTQYF. The CDR3 nucleotides are TGCGCCAGCAGCCAAGATAAGGAGACAGGGTTAACAGATACGCAGTATTTT.

This clone came up a few times. V and J are TRBV7-6 and TRBJ1-5; TRBD1 matches 7 bases. The ends lost 1 base at V and 7 bases at J; junction bases unmatched: 7. Germline CDR1 SGHVS, CDR2 FNYEAQ. The CDR3 has 15 amino acids. CDR3 sequence reads: CASSLGQGVGQPQHF. In nucleotides, the CDR3 is TGTGCCAGCAGCTTAGGACAGGGAGTCGGGCAGCCCCAGCATTTT.

This clone is a singleton in its sample. The J gene is TRBJ1-1, the V gene TRBV10-3, with 8 bases that match TRBD1. This CDR3 comprises 13 residues. The germline V gene encodes CDR1 ENHRY and CDR2 SYGVKD. V shed 11 bases, J shed 6 bases, and the junction held 11 bases outside the gene matches. The CDR3 DNA is TGTGCCGCCGAACAGGGGGAAGGGGCTGAAGCTTTCTTT. Translation gives CAAEQGEGAEAFF.

This chain uses TRBV9 with TRBJ2-1; 9 bases match TRBD1. V shed 0 bases and J 4 bases; nucleotides not matched to a gene: 5. This CDR3 region has 16 residues. Germline lookup yields CDR1 SGDLS and CDR2 YYNGEE. The CDR3 DNA reads TGTGCCAGCAGCGTAGGGACAGGGGCTTCTTACAATGAGCAGTTCTTC. Its translation: CASSVGTGASYNEQFF.

The V and J genes are TRBV11-2 and TRBJ2-5; no clear D gene. Germline V gene lookup returns CDR1 SGHAT and CDR2 FQNNGV. The CDR3 has 13 residues. V shed 3 bases and J shed 5 bases, with 10 bases lying between them. CDR3 loop: CASSFGWLETQYF. Written as DNA, the CDR3 is TGTGCCAGCAGCTTTGGTTGGTTGGAGACCCAGTACTTC.

The V and J genes are TRBV15 and TRBJ1-4; D call uncertain. Germline CDR1 and CDR2: LNHNV and YYDKDF (reference sequence). The CDR3 extends over 17 amino acids. V was clipped by 0 bases and J by 3 bases, with 14 bases between them. CDR3 bases: TGTGCCACCAGCAGAGACGGGCGGACTGTCCCTAATGAAAAACTGTTTTTT. Translated, it gives CATSRDGRTVPNEKLFF.

This chain connects TRBV11-3 to TRBJ2-2; 8 positions match TRBD1. Per germline, CDR1 SGHNT and CDR2 YENEEA. This CDR3 has 14 amino acids. The V segment lost 5 bases and the J segment 6 bases; nucleotides outside the gene matches: 5. The CDR3 reads CASSTRDRPGELFF. The CDR3 DNA reads TGTGCCAGCAGCACAAGGGACAGGCCCGGGGAGCTGTTTTTT.

The chain couples TRBV29-1 to TRBJ1-2; a weak D match, TRBD1 (6 bases). The V and J ends lost 4 bases and 3 bases respectively, with 9 bases between them. The CDR3 covers 12 residues. Germline lookup yields CDR1 SQVTM and CDR2 ANQGSEA. This chain's CDR3 is CSVVGGHYGYTF. CDR3 coding DNA: TGCAGCGTTGTCGGGGGCCACTATGGCTACACCTTC.

The chain couples TRBV7-2 to TRBJ1-5; D not resolved. The CDR3 sequence is 14 residues long. V lost 0 bases to trimming and J lost 6 bases, with 9 bases between them. In germline, CDR1 is SGHTA, CDR2 FQGNSA. The chain's CDR3 is CASSLAPVSQPQHF. In DNA, the CDR3 is TGTGCCAGCAGCTTAGCGCCAGTGAGTCAGCCCCAGCATTTT.

The chain joins TRBV9 to TRBJ1-1; TRBD1 agrees at 9 bases. CDR3 length: 17 amino acids. Looked up from germline, CDR1 is SGDLS and CDR2 is YYNGEE. With V trimmed by 1 base and J by 4 bases, 11 bases remained unmatched. DNA of the CDR3: TGTGCCAGCAGCGTAAGGGCCGGGACAGGGTTTTTCACTGAAGCTTTCTTT. This gives the protein CASSVRAGTGFFTEAFF. The full variable domain, rest sourced from reference TRBV9 and TRBJ1-1, is DSGVTQTPKHLITATGQRVTLRCSPRSGDLSVYWYQQSLDQGLQFLIQYYNGEERAKGNILERFSAQQFPDLHSELNLSSLELGDSALYFCASSVRAGTGFFTEAFFGQGTRLTVV.

The chain carries TRBV10-2 and TRBJ2-5, with no clear D. Germline CDR1 WSHSY, CDR2 SAAADI. This CDR3 comprises 14 residues. The V and J ends lost 4 bases and 4 bases respectively, with 13 bases between them. CDR3 DNA sequence: TGCGCCAGCAGTGGTTCGCGGTTCCGAGAGACCCAGTACTTC. This sequence encodes CASSGSRFRETQYF.

V is TRBV5-1 and J is TRBJ1-5; no definite D call. The germline CDR1 and CDR2 sequences are SGHRS and YFSETQ. This CDR3 contains 16 residues. V lost 7 bases and J lost 1, with 18 bases in between. The CDR3 DNA is TGCGCCAGCTCGCGCCAGGCTCTAGGAAGCAATCAGCCCCAGCATTTT. This gives the protein CASSRQALGSNQPQHF.

This clone was found once. The rearrangement joins TRBV4-1 to TRBJ2-5; the D gene is possibly TRBD2 (6 bases). The assigned J gene may be wrong: the sequence end matches TRBJ2-7 better. This CDR3 contains 15 residues. The germline V gene encodes CDR1 MGHRA and CDR2 YSYEKL. This chain's CDR3 is CASSQGRGPSYEQYF. Here the CDR3 DNA reads TGCGCCAGCAGCCAAGGGAGGGGACCCTCCTACGAGCAGTACTTC.

The CDR3 sequence: CASSLSTPYYGYTF. DNA for the CDR3: TGCGCCAGCAGCTTGTCGACTCCCTACTATGGCTACACCTTC. V is TRBV5-1 and J is TRBJ1-2; D not resolved. The CDR3 is 14 residues long. Between the trimmed V and J ends, which lost 1 base and 3 bases, there was a span of 10 bases. CDR1 is SGHRS, CDR2 YFSETQ, per germline.